Listed below are T cell receptor beta chains from one sample, sequenced in a study of Graves' ophthalmopathy and Graves' hyperthyroidism. TCRdb fed the multiplex PCR reads into MiXCR, producing one record per CDR3 protein. This sample has around 1,000,000 distinct CDR3 sequences, with less than 45% found just once. The sequenced material came from peripheral blood or thyroid tissue (not recorded which). The receptors derive from an adult man with Graves' hyperthyroidism. CDR3s include the opening cysteine and the closing phenylalanine or tryptophan. The D gene is left open where the match is weak. Some rows mark clone size as missing; the rest say once, few, many or name a class of expanded clone.

NA	NA	16	TRBV7-2	TRBJ1-1	TGTGCCAGCAGCGACGGCCGGGGGCATAGGAACACTGAAGCTTTCTTT	CASSDGRGHRNTEAFF
few	NA	15	TRBV20-1	TRBJ1-1	TGCAGTGCTAGAGGAGGGTTTAGGGTGAACACTGAAGCTTTCTTT	CSARGGFRVNTEAFF
few	NA	16	TRBV5-1	TRBJ1-3	TGCGCCAGCAGCTTGGCCTTGGGGGGCCCTGGAAACACCATATATTTT	CASSLALGGPGNTIYF
few	TRBD2	16	TRBV7-2	TRBJ2-7	TGTGCCAGCAGCCGAATAGCGGGAGGGATTTCCTACGAGCAGTACTTC	CASSRIAGGISYEQYF
NA	NA	13	TRBV7-9	TRBJ2-7	TGTGCCAGCAGCTTGGCACAGGGCGATGAGCAGTACTTC	CASSLAQGDEQYF
NA	NA	14	TRBV29-1	TRBJ1-3	TGCAGCGTCGGGGGGGGTAACTATGGCTACACCATATATTTT	CSVGGGNYGYTIYF
many	TRBD1	15	TRBV29-1	TRBJ1-5	TGCAGCGTTGGGACAGGGGCCTCGAGCAATCAGCCCCAGCATTTT	CSVGTGASSNQPQHF
NA	TRBD2	17	TRBV10-3	TRBJ2-5	TGTGCCAGCAGTGAAGCGGGGGGACTATCGTACCAAGAGACCCAGTACTTC	CASSEAGGLSYQETQYF
NA	NA	14	TRBV2	TRBJ2-5	TGTGCTAGAGGGGGACGGACGGTAAAAGAGACCCAGTACTTC	CARGGRTVKETQYF
few	NA	13	TRBV6-5	TRBJ2-7	TGTGCCAGCATCGGTTGGAGCTCCTACGAGCAGTACTTC	CASIGWSSYEQYF
few	TRBD1	18	TRBV4-1	TRBJ1-6	TGCGCCAGCAGCCCCAGGACAGGACGGAGCTCCTATAATTCACCCCTCCACTTT	CASSPRTGRSSYNSPLHF
many	TRBD1	13	TRBV20-1	TRBJ1-3	TGCAGTGCTCCCCGGACAGGGGGAAACACCATATATTTT	CSAPRTGGNTIYF
once	NA	15	TRBV25-1	TRBJ1-2	TGTGCCAGCAGTCCCTACAGGGAGGCCGGATATGGCTACACCTTC	CASSPYREAGYGYTF
NA	NA	15	TRBV6-6	TRBJ1-2	TGTGCCAGCAGTTTGAGTCCCTCGACTTCATATGGCTACACCTTC	CASSLSPSTSYGYTF
few	NA	17	TRBV9	TRBJ2-2	TGTGCCAGCAGCCCCCGGGCAGGGAATGCGAACACCGGGGAGCTGTTTTTT	CASSPRAGNANTGELFF
few	TRBD1	14	TRBV11-2	TRBJ2-7	TGTGCCAGCAGCCCAGGACAGGGGACCAACGAGCAGTACTTC	CASSPGQGTNEQYF
few	NA	15	TRBV5-5	TRBJ1-4	TGTGCCAGCAGCTCCCTCGACGGGGGGAATGAAAAACTGTTTTTT	CASSSLDGGNEKLFF
many	NA	16	TRBV6-5	TRBJ2-6	TGTGCCAGCAGTCCTGACAGTTTCTCTGGGGCCAACGTCCTGACTTTC	CASSPDSFSGANVLTF
NA	NA	13	TRBV29-1	TRBJ1-1	TGCAGCAGTTCCGGGACGGCGAACACTGAAGCTTTCTTT	CSSSGTANTEAFF
many	NA	14	TRBV20-1	TRBJ1-2	TGCAGTGCTCCTACCAGAACAGCAAACTATGGCTACACCTTC	CSAPTRTANYGYTF
NA	NA	15	TRBV18	TRBJ1-1	TGTGCCAGCTCACCACAGCCTAAGGTGGACACTGAAGCTTTCTTT	CASSPQPKVDTEAFF
NA	NA	16	TRBV12-3/TRBV12-4	TRBJ2-7	TGTGCCAGCAGCCCCAGCGGTGGGCCGGATAAATACGAGCAGTACTTC	CASSPSGGPDKYEQYF
NA	TRBD1	16	TRBV19	TRBJ2-2	TGTGCCAGTAGGGCCGGGACAGGGATCAACACCGGGGAGCTGTTTTTT	CASRAGTGINTGELFF
many	NA	15	TRBV7-8	TRBJ2-7	TGTGCCAGCAGCTTATCGGGTGCGCAGGCCTACGAGCAGTACTTC	CASSLSGAQAYEQYF
many	NA	14	TRBV12-3/TRBV12-4	TRBJ1-2	TGTGCCAGCACCGCGGGAGGACAGTACTATGGCTACACCTTC	CASTAGGQYYGYTF
many	NA	13	TRBV29-1	TRBJ2-7	TGCAGCGGATCCGGGACAAACCTGGACGAGCAGTACTTC	CSGSGTNLDEQYF
few	TRBD1	16	TRBV6-5	TRBJ1-1	TGTGCCAGCAGTTACCGGGACAGGGCCTTCCACACTGAAGCTTTCTTT	CASSYRDRAFHTEAFF
NA	TRBD2	18	TRBV4-1	TRBJ2-5	TGCGCCAGCAGCCAAGAATACGGGACTAGCGGGAGCCAAGAGACCCAGTACTTC	CASSQEYGTSGSQETQYF
NA	NA	14	TRBV2	TRBJ1-2	TGTGCCAGCAGTGTGGGAAGAGGGGGCTATGGCTACACCTTC	CASSVGRGGYGYTF
few	TRBD1	14	TRBV6-5	TRBJ1-1	TGTGCCAGCAAACCCCGACAGGGGAACACTGAAGCTTTCTTT	CASKPRQGNTEAFF
NA	NA	14	TRBV10-3	TRBJ2-7	TGTGCCATCAGTGGAGTGGGCGTTCACTACGAGCAGTACTTC	CAISGVGVHYEQYF
NA	NA	14	TRBV12-3/TRBV12-4	TRBJ2-5	TGTGCCAGCAGTTTAACTAGGGCTTCAGAGACCCAGTACTTC	CASSLTRASETQYF
NA	NA	12	TRBV10-3	TRBJ1-2	TGTGCCACAGGGCGCAGTGACTATGGCTACACCTTC	CATGRSDYGYTF
NA	NA	15	TRBV9	TRBJ1-1	TGTGCCAGCAGCCCTAGAGGGGGGGGGAAGTCTGAAGCTTTCTTT	CASSPRGGGKSEAFF
NA	NA	13	TRBV15	TRBJ2-5	TGTGCCAGCAGTTTCTCCAGTCCCGGGACCCAGTACTTC	CASSFSSPGTQYF
NA	NA	14	TRBV4-1	TRBJ2-7	TGCGCCAGCAGCCCAGTTAGGCCCTCCTACGAGCAGTACTTC	CASSPVRPSYEQYF
many	NA	13	TRBV2	TRBJ2-2	TGTGCCAGCAGCCCCGAGGGGGGTGCGGAGCTGTTTTTT	CASSPEGGAELFF
many	TRBD1	15	TRBV20-1	TRBJ1-4	TGCAGTGCTCAAGGCCCCGGACAGGGCAGTGAAAAACTGTTTTTT	CSAQGPGQGSEKLFF
NA	TRBD2	15	TRBV11-2	TRBJ2-5	TGTGCCAGCAGCTTGGTTGGCGGGAGTTATGAGACCCAGTACTTC	CASSLVGGSYETQYF
many	NA	14	TRBV7-2	TRBJ2-7	TGTGCCAGCAGCCCGGGACCGACGGGCTACGAGCAGTACTTC	CASSPGPTGYEQYF